A single sample gave rise to the 19 T cell receptor beta chains below, sequenced in a study of blood T cell repertoires in COVID-19. Some clones are missing from TCRdb's copy, which holds only in-frame ones; the method was immunoSEQ multiplex PCR. The sample records 200,000 to 250,000 clones, about nine tenths being singletons. The sample comprised peripheral blood. The source is a woman aged 60-75 years with acute or convalescent COVID-19.

V gene TRBV5-4 combines with J gene TRBJ1-2, with TRBD1 matching 12 bases. J was trimmed by 7 bases and V by 2 bases; bases with no gene match: 12. CDR3 length equals 17 residues. The germline V gene has CDR1 SGHNT and CDR2 YYREEE (reference sequence). This CDR3 is CASSLPGQGALRGGYTF. The CDR3 region has the DNA TGTGCCAGCAGCTTACCGGGACAGGGGGCCCTCCGCGGTGGCTACACCTTC. The variable domain in full, completed from reference TRBV5-4 and TRBJ1-2, reads ETGVTQSPTHLIKTRGQQVTLRCSSQSGHNTVSWYQQALGQGPQFIFQYYREEENGRGNFPPRFSGLQFPNYSSELNVNALELDDSALYLCASSLPGQGALRGGYTFGSGTRLTVV.

The genes are TRBV6-6 and TRBJ1-4, with D uncertain. The CDR3 has 15 residues. V was trimmed by 5 bases and J by 5 bases, leaving 15 bases between them. Germline V gene sequence: CDR1 MNHNY, CDR2 SVGAGI (reference sequence). CDR3 DNA: TGTGCCAGCAGTCCCTCCGGGAGACCAAATGAAAAACTGTTTTTT. Its translation: CASSPSGRPNEKLFF.

The CDR3 coding sequence is TGTGCCAGCAGTCGCTGGGGGCAGGGGATCACCTATAGCAATCAGCCCCAGCATTTT. As protein: CASSRWGQGITYSNQPQHF. The chain recombines TRBV6-7 with TRBJ1-5, with TRBD1 as a possible D gene (6 bases). TRBV6-7 carries the ORF label, with uncertain function. The V end lost 5 bases, the J end lost 0 bases, and 23 bases lay between the germline ends. The CDR3 covers 19 residues.

This chain joins TRBV7-9 and TRBJ2-2; weak D call: TRBD2 (5 bases). This CDR3 is 14 amino acids long. Trimming cost V 8 bases and J 6 bases, with 16 bases left between them. Germline V gives CDR1 SEHNR, CDR2 FQNEAQ (reference sequence). The CDR3 spells CASGKRELAGELFF. DNA for the CDR3: TGTGCCAGCGGCAAGAGGGAGCTAGCCGGGGAGCTGTTTTTT.

CDR3 residues: CASRRQGARNTEAFF. DNA for the CDR3: TGTGCCAGCAGACGACAGGGGGCGAGGAATACTGAAGCTTTCTTT. V and J are TRBV28 and TRBJ1-1; 10 bases line up with TRBD1. The J segment lost 5 bases and the V segment lost 6 bases, leaving 9 bases of the junction unmatched. Germline V CDR1 and CDR2: MDHEN, SYDVKM. The CDR3 is 15 amino acids.

The count of this clone is one. The chain employs TRBV24-1 and TRBJ2-5; 7 bases map to TRBD1. The germline V gene encodes CDR1 KGHDR and CDR2 SFDVKD. After removal of 8 bases from V and 1 base from J, the junction contained 3 bases not matched to a gene. This CDR3 spans 13 amino acids. CDR3 loop: CATKGDSQETQYF. The CDR3 DNA follows: TGTGCCACCAAAGGGGACAGCCAAGAGACCCAGTACTTC.

The chain is built from TRBV10-2 and TRBJ1-3; no firm D call. The CDR3 loop spans 15 amino acids. CDR1 is WSHSY and CDR2 is SAAADI in the germline V gene. Trimming shortened V by 5 bases and J by 0 bases, and 11 bases separated the two germline ends. CDR3 loop: CASSPAVSSGNTIYF. CDR3 nucleotide sequence: TGCGCCAGCAGTCCCGCCGTGAGCTCTGGAAACACCATATATTTT.

The genes are TRBV28 and TRBJ2-4; weak D call: TRBD1 (5 bases). Trimming took off 2 bases at V and 1 base at J, with 6 bases between the two ends. Germline V gives CDR1 MDHEN, CDR2 SYDVKM. The CDR3 has 14 residues. CDR3 residues: CASSLKGAKNIQYF. The CDR3 DNA is TGTGCCAGCAGTTTAAAGGGGGCCAAAAACATTCAGTACTTC.

The chain has TRBV30 and TRBJ1-2, with D possibly TRBD1 on 5 matching bases. The CDR3 length is 13 residues. The V gene lost 3 bases and the J gene lost 2 bases, with 10 bases spanning the gap. CDR1 is GTSNPN and CDR2 is SVGIG in the germline V gene (reference sequence). CDR3 region: CAWRGEGNYGYTF. In DNA form, the CDR3 reads TGTGCCTGGAGGGGGGAGGGGAACTATGGCTACACCTTC.

As DNA, the CDR3 is TGTGCCAGCAGCCAAGTTGGCCAGAGGGGCACAGATACGCAGTATTTT. Protein product: CASSQVGQRGTDTQYF. This chain links TRBV3-1 (or the pseudogene TRBV3-2) with TRBJ2-3; possibly TRBD2 for D (5 bases). V gave up 1 base and J gave up 1 base, with 12 bases separating them. Per the germline V gene, CDR1 is LGHDT and CDR2 is YNNKEL (reference sequence). The CDR3 has 16 amino acids.

The chain employs TRBV2 and TRBJ2-3, with 7 bases matching TRBD1. CDR1 and CDR2 from the germline V gene are SNHLY and FYNNEI. Losses at the gene ends were 10 bases for V and 2 bases for J; bases not matched to a gene: 12. CDR3 length equals 15 residues. CDR3 in amino acids: CANSPQGVYTDTQYF. CDR3 nucleotides: TGTGCCAATTCTCCCCAGGGGGTTTACACAGATACGCAGTATTTT.

The chain couples TRBV18 to TRBJ1-4, with 7 bases aligning to TRBD1. The CDR3 has 13 residues. Germline CDR1 is KGHSH and CDR2 is LQKENI. V shed 6 bases and J 6 bases; nucleotides not matched to a gene: 4. The CDR3 loop is CASSRDSYEKLFF. The CDR3 nucleotides are TGTGCCAGCTCGCGGGACAGCTATGAAAAACTGTTTTTT. Complete variable domain (other parts from reference TRBV18 and TRBJ1-4): NAGVMQNPRHLVRRRGQEARLRCSPMKGHSHVYWYRQLPEEGLKFMVYLQKENIIDESGMPKERFSAEFPKEGPSILRIQQVVRGDSAAYFCASSRDSYEKLFFGSGTQLSVL.

The chain couples TRBV7-2 to TRBJ1-6; 8 bases align to TRBD1. V shed 1 base, J shed 8 bases, and the junction held 4 bases outside the gene matches. The CDR3 contains 15 residues. CDR1 is SGHTA and CDR2 is FQGNSA in the germline V gene. CDR3 sequence: CASSLGPGGYSPLHF. In DNA, the CDR3 is TGTGCCAGCAGCTTAGGCCCAGGGGGCTATTCACCCCTCCACTTT.

The chain uses TRBV27 and TRBJ2-5; 8 positions agree with TRBD2. V lost 8 bases to trimming and J lost 7 bases; unmatched junction nucleotides: 9. Germline V gene sequence: CDR1 MNHEY, CDR2 SMNVEV (reference sequence). The CDR3 sequence is 13 residues long. The CDR3 here is CASGSTGGRTQYF. The CDR3, as DNA: TGTGCCAGCGGATCCACGGGGGGGCGGACCCAGTACTTC.

The J gene is TRBJ2-2, the V gene TRBV5-1; D possibly corresponds to TRBD2 (6 bases). CDR1 SGHRS and CDR2 YFSETQ come from the germline V gene. The germline V and J ends were trimmed by 4 bases and 5 bases, with 15 bases remaining between them. This CDR3 has 15 residues. In DNA, the CDR3 is TGCGCCAGCAGCCTCGCTAGCGCATTGACCGGGGAGCTGTTTTTT. As protein: CASSLASALTGELFF.

In nucleotides, the CDR3 is TGTGCGACAAAGCCGGGAGGTAACGCAGATACGCAGTATTTT. This codes for CATKPGGNADTQYF. The V and J genes are TRBV6-5 and TRBJ2-3; 7 bases are shared with TRBD2. Germline V gene data show CDR1 as MNHEY and CDR2 as SVGAGI. CDR3 size: 14 residues.

This rearrangement joins TRBV19 to TRBJ2-1; 11 positions match TRBD2. CDR1 and CDR2 (germline): LNHDA, SQIVND (reference sequence). This CDR3 has 14 residues. Germline trimming cut 5 bases from V and 10 bases from J; bases unmatched to any gene: 7. This CDR3 reads CASSVAGGPLEQFF. CDR3 nucleotides: TGTGCCAGTAGTGTAGCGGGAGGGCCGTTAGAGCAGTTCTTC.

The chain employs TRBV11-2 and TRBJ2-2; weak D call: TRBD1 (6 bases). Looked up from germline, CDR1 is SGHAT and CDR2 is FQNNGV. Deletions cut 5 bases from V and 1 base from J, with 11 bases between. CDR3 length: 15 amino acids. CDR3 DNA sequence: TGTGCCAGCAGCCAGTGGACAGTGAACACCGGGGAGCTGTTTTTT. Translated, it gives CASSQWTVNTGELFF.

The chain employs TRBV6-4 and TRBJ2-3; 7 positions match TRBD2. The CDR3 spans 13 residues. The germline gives CDR1 MRHNA, CDR2 SNTAGT. With 2 bases clipped from V and 6 bases from J, the junction kept 2 bases outside the gene matches. The CDR3 region has the DNA TGTGCCAGCAGTGACAGGGGAGGGGATACGCAGTATTTT. This codes for CASSDRGGDTQYF.